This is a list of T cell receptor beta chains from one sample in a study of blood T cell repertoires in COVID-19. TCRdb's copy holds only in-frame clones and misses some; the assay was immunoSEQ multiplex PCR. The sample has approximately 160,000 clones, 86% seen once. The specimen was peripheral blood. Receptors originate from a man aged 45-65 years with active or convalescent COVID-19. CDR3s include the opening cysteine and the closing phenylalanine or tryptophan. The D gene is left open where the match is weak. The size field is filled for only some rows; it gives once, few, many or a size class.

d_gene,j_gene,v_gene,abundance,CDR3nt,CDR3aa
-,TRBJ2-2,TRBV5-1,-,TGCGCCAGCAGCTTGGAACTAGCCTCCGGGGAGCTGTTTTTT,CASSLELASGELFF
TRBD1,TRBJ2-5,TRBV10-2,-,TGCGCCAGCAGTGGCCCCGGGACAGTTCAAGAGACCCAGTACTTC,CASSGPGTVQETQYF
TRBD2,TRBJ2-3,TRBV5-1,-,TGCGCCAGCAGCTTGGGCTTAGCGGGGGGGACAGATACGCAGTATTTT,CASSLGLAGGTDTQYF
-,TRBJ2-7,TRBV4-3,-,TGCGCCAGCAGCCAAGGGGGGCAGGGCTACGAGCAGTACTTC,CASSQGGQGYEQYF
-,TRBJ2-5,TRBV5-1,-,TGCGCCAGCAGCTTGGGCACACGTAGCGATGGGGAGACCCAGTACTTC,CASSLGTRSDGETQYF
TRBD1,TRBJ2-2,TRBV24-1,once,TGTGCCACCACCGACAGGGCCGGGGAGCTGTTTTTT,CATTDRAGELFF
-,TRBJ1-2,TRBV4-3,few,TGCGCCAGCAGCCATAGGACAGACTATGGCTACACCTTC,CASSHRTDYGYTF
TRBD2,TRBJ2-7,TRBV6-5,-,TGTGCCAGCAGTTACGCGGGACTAGCGGGAGACGAGCAGTACTTC,CASSYAGLAGDEQYF
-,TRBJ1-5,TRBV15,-,TGTGCCACCAGCAGGCAAACAGGGATTGTCACCCAGCCCCAGCATTTT,CATSRQTGIVTQPQHF
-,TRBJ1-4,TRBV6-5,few,TGTGCCAGCAGATACGGGACACCTGGCGGTTTT,CASRYGTPGGF
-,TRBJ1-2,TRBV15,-,TGTGCCACCAGCAGCAATGCTAATTACTATGGCTACACCTTC,CATSSNANYYGYTF
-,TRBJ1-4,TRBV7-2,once,TGTGCCAGCAGTCAGGGATTGGCTAATGAAAAACTGTTTTTT,CASSQGLANEKLFF
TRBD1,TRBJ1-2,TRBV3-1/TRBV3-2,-,TGTGCCAGCAGCCTACGGACAGGGGGCTATGGCTACACCTTC,CASSLRTGGYGYTF
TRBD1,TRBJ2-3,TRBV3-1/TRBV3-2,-,TGTGCCAGCAGCCAAGCTTCTATAGGACAGGGGATAGATACGCAGTATTTT,CASSQASIGQGIDTQYF
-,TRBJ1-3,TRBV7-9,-,TGTGCCAGCAGCCCCCCCAAGGGAGGAAAGATGGGAAACACCATATATTTT,CASSPPKGGKMGNTIYF
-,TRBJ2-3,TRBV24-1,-,TGTGCCACCAGTGTTCGGGGGACAGATACGCAGTATTTT,CATSVRGTDTQYF
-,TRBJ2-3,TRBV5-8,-,TGTGCCAGCAGCCCCCTAGCGTCGTCTAGCACAGATACGCAGTATTTT,CASSPLASSSTDTQYF
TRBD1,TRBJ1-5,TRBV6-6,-,TGTGCCAGCAGTCGACAAACATTGACAGGGACTAGCAATCAGCCCCAGCATTTT,CASSRQTLTGTSNQPQHF
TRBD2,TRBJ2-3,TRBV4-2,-,TGTGCCAGCAGCCAAGTCGTAGCGGGGGGGCAGTCAGATACGCAGTATTTT,CASSQVVAGGQSDTQYF
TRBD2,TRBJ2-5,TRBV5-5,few,TGTGCCAGCAGCCCCGGACTAGCGGGAGAGACCCAGTACTTC,CASSPGLAGETQYF
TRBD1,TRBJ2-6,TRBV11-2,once,TGTGCCAGCAGCGGACAGGGGGCTGGGGCCAACGTCCTGACTTTC,CASSGQGAGANVLTF
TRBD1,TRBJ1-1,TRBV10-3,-,TGTGCCTCGACGGACAGGTTGAACACTGAAGCTTTCTTT,CASTDRLNTEAFF
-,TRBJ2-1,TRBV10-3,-,TGTGCCATCAGTGTGGAGGGGGCCCTATGGAATGAGCAGTTCTTC,CAISVEGALWNEQFF
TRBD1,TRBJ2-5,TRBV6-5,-,TGTGCCAGCAGACGGGACAGGAAAGAGACCCAGTACTTC,CASRRDRKETQYF
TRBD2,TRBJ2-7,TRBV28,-,TGTGCCAGCAGTCCTAGGACTAGCTGGAGCTACGAGCAGTACTTC,CASSPRTSWSYEQYF
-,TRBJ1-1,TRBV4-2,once,TGTGCCAGCAGCCAACCTCGGAGGCAGAACACTGAAGCTTTCTTT,CASSQPRRQNTEAFF
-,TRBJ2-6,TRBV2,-,TGTGCCAGCAGTTCACTTTTTAGTCGGGTAGAGAGCTCTGGGGCCAACGTCCTGACTTTC,CASSSLFSRVESSGANVLTF
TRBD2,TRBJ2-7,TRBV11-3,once,TGTGCCAGCAGCTCGGGACTAGCGGGATGGGACTCCTACGAGCAGTACTTC,CASSSGLAGWDSYEQYF
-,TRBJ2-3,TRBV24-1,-,TGTGCCACCAGTGTCGGGTTTAGCACAGATACGCAGTATTTT,CATSVGFSTDTQYF
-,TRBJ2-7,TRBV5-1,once,TGCGCCAGCAGCTATACAGGGTTCTCCTACGAGCAGTACTTC,CASSYTGFSYEQYF
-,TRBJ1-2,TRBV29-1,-,TGCAGCGTTGAATTGAGGGACAGCTACACCTTC,CSVELRDSYTF
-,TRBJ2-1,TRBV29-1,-,TGCAGCGTTGTCTATTTAGCCCAGACGAGCCATATCAATGAGCAGTTCTTC,CSVVYLAQTSHINEQFF
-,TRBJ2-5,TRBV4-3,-,TGCGCCAGCAGCCAAGGGAGCGGAATCCAAGAGACCCAGTACTTC,CASSQGSGIQETQYF
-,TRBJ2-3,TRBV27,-,TGTGCCAGCAGTTTATTTCAGGGGACAGATACGCAGTATTTT,CASSLFQGTDTQYF
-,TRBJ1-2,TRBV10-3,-,TGTGCCATCAGTGAGTCGATAGGACACGGTTCTGGCTACACCTTC,CAISESIGHGSGYTF
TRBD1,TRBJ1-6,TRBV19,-,TGTGCCAGTAGTACAGGGACAGGGGGTAATTCACCCCTCCACTTT,CASSTGTGGNSPLHF
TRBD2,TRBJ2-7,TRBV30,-,TGTGCCTGGAACTCGGGACTAGTCGAGGAGCAGTACTTC,CAWNSGLVEEQYF
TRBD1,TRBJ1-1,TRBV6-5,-,TGTGCCAGCAGCGTGGACAGGGGGTTGGGAACTGAAGCTTTCTTT,CASSVDRGLGTEAFF
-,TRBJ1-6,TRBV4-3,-,TGCGCCAGCAGCCCCTCCCTGAATTCACCCCTCCACTTT,CASSPSLNSPLHF
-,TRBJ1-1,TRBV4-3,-,TGCGCCAGCAGCCAAGATTGGAGGGCCACTGAAGCTTTCTTT,CASSQDWRATEAFF
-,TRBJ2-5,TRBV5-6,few,TGTGCCAGCAGCCGGACTCTCCCCAGGGGAGGGGAGACCCAGTACTTC,CASSRTLPRGGETQYF
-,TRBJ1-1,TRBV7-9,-,TGTGCCAGCAGCTCCTCGGGGGGAGCTTTCTTT,CASSSSGGAFF
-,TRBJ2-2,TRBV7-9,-,TGTGCCAGCACCCCGTTTCCGTTGGGAGATCCTTACGTTACCGGGGAGCTGTTTTTT,CASTPFPLGDPYVTGELFF
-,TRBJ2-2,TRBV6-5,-,TGTGCCAGCAGATTCAAAAAGAACACCGGGGAGCTGTTTTTT,CASRFKKNTGELFF
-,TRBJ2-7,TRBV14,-,TGTGCCAGCAGCCCATACAGGGTCTCCTACGAGCAGTACTTC,CASSPYRVSYEQYF
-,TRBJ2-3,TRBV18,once,TGTGCCAGCTCACTTCTAATCACAGATACGCAGTATTTT,CASSLLITDTQYF
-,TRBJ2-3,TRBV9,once,TGTGCCAGCAGCGTAGCTCCCGGAACTAGCTCAGATACGCAGTATTTT,CASSVAPGTSSDTQYF